The clone carrying this TCR beta chain was found once. The data stem from a study of blood T cell repertoires in COVID-19. The method was immunoSEQ multiplex PCR; TCRdb's version includes in-frame clones alone and lacks a portion of them. The sample holds 120,000 or so clones, about 77% seen once. The CDR3 consists of 16 residues. After removal of 3 bases from V and 8 bases from J, the junction contained 13 bases not matched to a gene. From germline, CDR1 is MNHEY and CDR2 SMNVEV (reference sequence). The sequence was collected from a human donor in a cohort sampled during active COVID-19. The specimen was peripheral blood. The chain links TRBV27 to TRBJ2-7, with 10 bases lining up with TRBD2. The CDR3 sequence: CASSFPGTSALSKQYF. The CDR3 DNA follows: TGTGCCAGCAGTTTTCCCGGGACTAGCGCCCTTTCGAAGCAGTACTTC.